This T cell receptor beta chain derives from a study of blood T cell repertoires in COVID-19. In the study overall: Some COVID-19 samples were acute and others convalescent; all came from the United States, Italy and Spain.

Original processing notes: Using reference gene primer amplification, nucleated cell counts were estimated. Sequencing was performed with immunoSEQ multiplex PCR; in TCRdb, only in-frame clones are kept and a portion is missing. The V and J calls and clone size were taken over from that table, and D and trimming were inferred from the DNA. The table shows a few hundred thousand clones, with about 90% occurring only once. Germline CDR1 is SGHKS and CDR2 is YYEKEE (reference sequence). The CDR3 spans 16 residues. V gave up 5 bases and J gave up 0 bases; unmatched junction bases: 8. This clonotype was sampled from a woman in her sixties who had recovered from COVID-19. The specimen was PBMCs or T cells enriched from blood (not recorded which). The V and J genes are TRBV5-5 and TRBJ2-1; TRBD2 agrees at 7 bases. The CDR3 DNA reads TGTGCCAGCAGACAACCGGGACTAAGCTCCTACAATGAGCAGTTCTTC. Amino acid sequence: CASRQPGLSSYNEQFF. The full variable domain, completed using reference TRBV5-5 and TRBJ2-1, is DAGVTQSPTHLIKTRGQQVTLRCSPISGHKSVSWYQQVLGQGPQFIFQYYEKEERGRGNFPDRFSARQFPNYSSELNVNALLLGDSALYLCASRQPGLSSYNEQFFGPGTRLTVL.